This is a list of T cell receptor beta chains from one sample in a study of T cells in localized non-small cell lung cancer. TCRdb's table, derived via immunoSEQ multiplex PCR, lists solely in-frame clones and lacks some. The sample lists under 30,000 clones; about 88% were seen once. The sample here was peripheral blood, taken before any cancer treatment. Receptor source: a woman aged 35-75 years with stage I lung adenocarcinoma. Both conserved end residues are part of each CDR3. A D gene is named only where the DNA matches it firmly. Expanded clones are given a class, and other clones once, few, many or no size at all.

D gene	V gene	clone size	J gene	CDR3 protein	CDR3 DNA
TRBD2	TRBV7-9	NA	TRBJ2-1	CASSLDLAAEQFF	TGTGCCAGCAGCTTAGATCTAGCGGCAGAGCAGTTCTTC
TRBD2	TRBV7-9	NA	TRBJ2-1	CASSSLPGGVAGINEQFF	TGTGCCAGCAGCTCGCTTCCGGGTGGGGTAGCGGGAATCAATGAGCAGTTCTTC
NA	TRBV29-1	NA	TRBJ1-3	CSVEVHRATGNTIYF	TGCAGCGTTGAAGTTCACAGGGCCACTGGAAACACCATATATTTT
TRBD1	TRBV19	NA	TRBJ2-5	CASSRTLDRGRSVQEETQYF	TGTGCCAGTAGTAGAACCTTAGACAGGGGGAGATCAGTTCAGGAAGAGACCCAGTACTTC
TRBD1	TRBV4-2	NA	TRBJ1-4	CASSQRTGEGNEKLFF	TGTGCCAGCAGCCAAAGGACAGGGGAGGGTAATGAAAAACTGTTTTTT
NA	TRBV9	NA	TRBJ2-1	CASSVGTIGSNEQFF	TGTGCCAGCAGCGTCGGGACCATCGGAAGCAATGAGCAGTTCTTC
TRBD1	TRBV27	NA	TRBJ1-2	CASSFGDSYGYTF	TGTGCCAGCAGTTTTGGGGACAGCTATGGCTACACCTTC
NA	TRBV27	NA	TRBJ1-2	CASSFQGPDGYTF	TGTGCCAGCAGTTTCCAGGGGCCTGACGGCTACACCTTC
TRBD2	TRBV19	NA	TRBJ2-1	CASKMGGGYGNEQFF	TGTGCCAGTAAAATGGGCGGGGGGTACGGCAATGAGCAGTTCTTC
NA	TRBV27	NA	TRBJ2-3	CASSFRSTDTQYF	TGTGCCAGCAGTTTCCGTAGCACAGATACGCAGTATTTT
NA	TRBV4-2	NA	TRBJ1-2	CASSQDQGLLNYGYTF	TGTGCCAGCAGCCAAGATCAGGGACTGCTTAACTATGGCTACACCTTC
TRBD1	TRBV7-9	NA	TRBJ2-5	CASSLTGGQETQYF	TGTGCCAGCAGCCTGACAGGGGGCCAAGAGACCCAGTACTTC
TRBD2	TRBV7-2	NA	TRBJ2-3	CAGGGLHSTDTQYF	TGTGCCGGGGGGGGTCTCCACAGCACAGATACGCAGTATTTT
NA	TRBV4-1	once	TRBJ2-3	CASSPTRTRRSDTQYF	TGCGCCAGCAGCCCGACGAGGACCCGAAGGTCAGATACGCAGTATTTT
TRBD1	TRBV6-5	NA	TRBJ2-5	CASSRDREETQYF	TGTGCCAGCAGCCGGGACAGGGAAGAGACCCAGTACTTC
TRBD1	TRBV15	NA	TRBJ1-5	CATGGGQGNQPQHF	TGTGCCACCGGGGGAGGACAGGGCAATCAGCCCCAGCATTTT
TRBD1	TRBV2	NA	TRBJ1-1	CASSRDRGRGEAFF	TGTGCCAGCAGTAGGGACAGGGGGCGCGGAGAAGCTTTCTTT
TRBD1	TRBV2	once	TRBJ1-5	CASSEIRSPGQGYQPQHF	TGTGCCAGCAGTGAAATACGATCTCCGGGACAGGGATATCAGCCCCAGCATTTT
TRBD1	TRBV19	NA	TRBJ2-2	CASTPFGSGQGAKNGELFF	TGTGCCAGTACCCCGTTCGGTTCCGGACAGGGGGCGAAAAACGGGGAGCTGTTTTTT
NA	TRBV29-1	NA	TRBJ2-1	CSVDSVVALGEQFF	TGCAGCGTTGATTCCGTGGTGGCGTTGGGTGAGCAGTTCTTC
NA	TRBV19	NA	TRBJ1-6	CASSIRGADSPLHF	TGTGCCAGTAGTATACGAGGGGCTGATTCACCCCTCCACTTT
NA	TRBV2	NA	TRBJ1-4	CASSEAHSLNEKLFF	TGTGCCAGCAGTGAAGCGCACAGTCTTAATGAAAAACTGTTTTTT
NA	TRBV6-1	NA	TRBJ1-1	CASTATAATEAFF	TGTGCCAGCACTGCGACAGCGGCCACTGAAGCTTTCTTT
NA	TRBV7-2	NA	TRBJ2-3	CASSSRGTDTQYF	TGTGCCAGCAGCTCTCGCGGCACAGATACGCAGTATTTT
NA	TRBV28	NA	TRBJ2-2	CASSLPTANTGELFF	TGTGCCAGCAGTTTACCGACGGCGAACACCGGGGAGCTGTTTTTT
TRBD2	TRBV9	NA	TRBJ2-2	CASSFSGLAGAGNTGELFF	TGTGCCAGCAGCTTTAGTGGCCTAGCGGGAGCGGGGAACACCGGGGAGCTGTTTTTT
TRBD2	TRBV28	NA	TRBJ2-3	CASSIGLGGRPGGPTDTQYF	TGTGCCAGCAGTATAGGTTTAGGGGGAAGACCGGGAGGGCCTACAGATACGCAGTATTTT